A single sample gave rise to the 5 T cell receptor beta chains below, sequenced in a study of T-cell memory formation after mild COVID-19. TCRdb independently ran MiXCR on the 5' RACE reads; one entry per CDR3 protein. Of roughly 180,000 distinct CDR3 sequences listed, 11% are singletons. Sequenced material: PBMCs or a T cell subset sorted from them (not recorded which). Receptors were obtained from a man in his late teens or twenties who had mild COVID-19 (a few samples of this study predate the infection). Cell type and time point are not known.

This chain connects TRBV7-8 to TRBJ2-5, with a tentative D call TRBD1 (6 bases). Trimming shortened V by 1 base and J by 4 bases, and 13 bases separated the two germline ends. This CDR3 comprises 15 residues. The germline CDR1 and CDR2 sequences are SGHVS and FQNEAQ. CDR3 protein: CASSLDSAGAETQYF. DNA for the CDR3: TGTGCCAGCAGCTTAGATTCGGCAGGGGCAGAGACCCAGTACTTC.

The chain carries TRBV7-9 and TRBJ2-7, with D maybe TRBD2 (5 bases). CDR3 length: 13 residues. In germline, CDR1 is SEHNR, CDR2 FQNEAQ (reference sequence). V was cut by 3 bases and J by 2 bases, with 8 bases left in between. The CDR3 nucleotides are TGTGCCAGCAGCTTCGGGAATACCTACGAGCAGTACGTC. It yields the protein CASSFGNTYEQYV.

With respect to this clonotype: Germline and junction disagree at one end, which may indicate a read error. The V and J genes are TRBV12-3 or TRBV12-4 and TRBJ2-3; the match to TRBD2 covers 8 bases. The CDR3 loop spans 15 amino acids. This CDR3 reads CDSSIQSGGTDTQYF. CDR3 nucleotides: TGTGACAGCAGCATACAGAGCGGGGGAACAGATACGCAGTATTTT.

Many counts were recorded for this clonotype. The rearrangement uses TRBV5-1 and TRBJ1-5; 7 nucleotides line up with TRBD1. This CDR3 contains 14 residues. Trimming cost V 1 base and J 2 bases; bases outside gene matches: 0. Germline V gene sequence: CDR1 SGHRS, CDR2 YFSETQ. CDR3 region: CASSLTGGNQPQHF. The CDR3 bases are TGCGCCAGCAGCTTGACAGGGGGCAATCAGCCCCAGCATTTT.

V usage is TRBV27 and J usage is TRBJ1-2, with 7 bases that match TRBD1. The V and J ends lost 10 bases and 4 bases, in that order; junction bases with no gene match: 9. CDR3 size: 13 residues. Per germline, CDR1 MNHEY and CDR2 SMNVEV (reference sequence). The DNA for the CDR3 is TGTGCCACCTCCAGGGGGTTTGGCTATGGCTACACCTTC. Translated: CATSRGFGYGYTF.